A selection of T cell receptor beta chains follows, all from one sample in a study of Graves' ophthalmopathy and Graves' hyperthyroidism. TCRdb reanalysed the multiplex PCR reads using MiXCR and keeps one entry per CDR3 protein. Of roughly 230,000 distinct CDR3 sequences listed, 20% to 25% are singletons. Sequences were obtained from peripheral blood. The receptor source for this set is a woman in her forties or fifties with Graves' ophthalmopathy. Each CDR3 is given with its conserved first and last residue. Fields, in order: clone size, J gene, D gene, V gene, CDR3 DNA, CDR3 protein. D genes are given only for firm matches. Not all rows give a size; the values are once, few, many and, for expanded clones, a class.

clone size: many
J gene: TRBJ1-5
D gene: -
V gene: TRBV19
CDR3 DNA: TGTGCCAGCATAGGACATCTTTATAGCAATCAGCCCCAGCATTTT
CDR3 protein: CASIGHLYSNQPQHF

clone size: -
J gene: TRBJ2-4
D gene: -
V gene: TRBV19
CDR3 DNA: TGTGCCAGTGGCGCTGCGTTGGCCAAAAACATTCAGTACTTC
CDR3 protein: CASGAALAKNIQYF

clone size: many
J gene: TRBJ1-1
D gene: TRBD1
V gene: TRBV7-2
CDR3 DNA: TGTGCCAGCAGCTTAGCCGGGACAGACACTGAAGCTTTCTTT
CDR3 protein: CASSLAGTDTEAFF

clone size: many
J gene: TRBJ2-2
D gene: TRBD2
V gene: TRBV6-2/TRBV6-3
CDR3 DNA: TGTGCCAGCAGACTTAGCGGGGGGGAGCTGTTTTTT
CDR3 protein: CASRLSGGELFF

clone size: few
J gene: TRBJ2-2
D gene: -
V gene: TRBV18
CDR3 DNA: TGTGCCAGCTTACCTCGGATGGCGAACACCGGGGAGCTGTTTTTT
CDR3 protein: CASLPRMANTGELFF

clone size: many
J gene: TRBJ1-3
D gene: TRBD1
V gene: TRBV25-1
CDR3 DNA: TGTGCCAGCACCGAAACAGGGGGCGCGAGGGGAAACACCATATATTTT
CDR3 protein: CASTETGGARGNTIYF

clone size: -
J gene: TRBJ1-5
D gene: -
V gene: TRBV5-1
CDR3 DNA: TGCGCCAGGTACACAGGGATTTATAGCAATCAGCCCCAGCATTTT
CDR3 protein: CARYTGIYSNQPQHF

clone size: many
J gene: TRBJ2-2
D gene: -
V gene: TRBV12-3/TRBV12-4
CDR3 DNA: TGTGCCAGCAGTTTAGTTTCGGGAGTAGGGGAGCTGTTTTTT
CDR3 protein: CASSLVSGVGELFF

clone size: many
J gene: TRBJ2-7
D gene: TRBD2
V gene: TRBV6-1
CDR3 DNA: TGTGCCGCCCGAGGCGGGAGCTCCTACGAGCAGTACTTC
CDR3 protein: CAARGGSSYEQYF

clone size: many
J gene: TRBJ1-3
D gene: TRBD1
V gene: TRBV6-5
CDR3 DNA: TGTGCCAGCAGACGGGACAGTGGAAACACCATATATTTT
CDR3 protein: CASRRDSGNTIYF

clone size: many
J gene: TRBJ1-1
D gene: -
V gene: TRBV5-6
CDR3 DNA: TGTGCCAGCAGCTCAAAAGGGGGGATGAACACTGAAGCTTTCTTT
CDR3 protein: CASSSKGGMNTEAFF

clone size: -
J gene: TRBJ1-5
D gene: TRBD1
V gene: TRBV6-7
CDR3 DNA: TGTGCCAGCAGGGAGAACGAGGGGGCAGTCTTAGGACAGCCCCAGCATTTT
CDR3 protein: CASRENEGAVLGQPQHF

clone size: -
J gene: TRBJ1-2
D gene: -
V gene: TRBV15
CDR3 DNA: TGTGCCACCAGCAGAGATCGGGATGGCTACACCTTC
CDR3 protein: CATSRDRDGYTF

clone size: few
J gene: TRBJ2-2
D gene: TRBD2
V gene: TRBV18
CDR3 DNA: TGTGCCAGCTCACCACCGACTAGCGGGATGAACACCGGGGAGCTGTTTTTT
CDR3 protein: CASSPPTSGMNTGELFF

clone size: -
J gene: TRBJ2-7
D gene: -
V gene: TRBV11-2
CDR3 DNA: TGTGCCAGCAGCCCAGGTCAAGTTTGGAACGAGCAGTACTTC
CDR3 protein: CASSPGQVWNEQYF

clone size: -
J gene: TRBJ1-1
D gene: -
V gene: TRBV6-1
CDR3 DNA: TGTGCCAGCAGGACCGGCCGGGATAGGTATCGAGCTTTCTTT
CDR3 protein: CASRTGRDRYRAFF

clone size: -
J gene: TRBJ2-5
D gene: -
V gene: TRBV12-3/TRBV12-4
CDR3 DNA: TGTGCCAGCAGTTTGCCCTCTGGGACAACCTTGGAGGCCCAGTACTTC
CDR3 protein: CASSLPSGTTLEAQYF

clone size: many
J gene: TRBJ1-1
D gene: -
V gene: TRBV9
CDR3 DNA: TGTGCCAGCGGCGAGGTGAACACTGAAGCTTTCTTT
CDR3 protein: CASGEVNTEAFF

clone size: few
J gene: TRBJ2-7
D gene: TRBD1
V gene: TRBV30
CDR3 DNA: TGTGCCTGGAGGAAGTGGGACAGGGGTTACGAGCAGTACTTC
CDR3 protein: CAWRKWDRGYEQYF

clone size: many
J gene: TRBJ2-5
D gene: -
V gene: TRBV24-1
CDR3 DNA: TGTGCCACCAGTGCGCAACAAGAGACCCAGTACTTC
CDR3 protein: CATSAQQETQYF

clone size: few
J gene: TRBJ1-4
D gene: TRBD1
V gene: TRBV29-1
CDR3 DNA: TGCAGCGTCCAAGGACAGGGGGCAACTAATGAAAAACTGTTTTTT
CDR3 protein: CSVQGQGATNEKLFF

clone size: few
J gene: TRBJ2-2
D gene: -
V gene: TRBV14
CDR3 DNA: TGTGCCAGCAGCCAAATTGAGGGAGTAAGCACCGGGGAGCTGTTTTTT
CDR3 protein: CASSQIEGVSTGELFF

clone size: many
J gene: TRBJ1-5
D gene: -
V gene: TRBV6-2/TRBV6-3
CDR3 DNA: TGTGCCAGCAGCTCTTATTCTCGGGGGTCTTATAGCAATCAGCCCCAGCATTTT
CDR3 protein: CASSSYSRGSYSNQPQHF

clone size: -
J gene: TRBJ1-6
D gene: -
V gene: TRBV11-2
CDR3 DNA: TGTGCCAGCAGCTTAGCCCCCCAGGGAGCCCTCCACTTT
CDR3 protein: CASSLAPQGALHF

clone size: -
J gene: TRBJ2-7
D gene: TRBD2
V gene: TRBV27
CDR3 DNA: TGTGCCAGCAGACCCCATGCGGGAGCTAAGAGCTCCTACGAGCAGTACTTC
CDR3 protein: CASRPHAGAKSSYEQYF

clone size: many
J gene: TRBJ1-2
D gene: TRBD1
V gene: TRBV6-4
CDR3 DNA: TGTGCCTCTCGCACTGGGACAGGGACAAGTCGGGGCTATGGCTACACCTTC
CDR3 protein: CASRTGTGTSRGYGYTF

clone size: many
J gene: TRBJ2-7
D gene: -
V gene: TRBV19
CDR3 DNA: TGTGCCAGTAGCCGTGGACCCGTGTTCCCCATTTTCTCCTACGAGCAGTACTTC
CDR3 protein: CASSRGPVFPIFSYEQYF

clone size: many
J gene: TRBJ1-3
D gene: -
V gene: TRBV27
CDR3 DNA: TGTGCCAGCCCCCAAGGCGGGGAGTCACCCTCTGGAAACACCATATATTTT
CDR3 protein: CASPQGGESPSGNTIYF

clone size: many
J gene: TRBJ1-1
D gene: -
V gene: TRBV19
CDR3 DNA: TGTGCCAGTAGCCCCCGTTCCGGAGGTTACACTGAAGCTTTCTTT
CDR3 protein: CASSPRSGGYTEAFF

clone size: many
J gene: TRBJ2-1
D gene: -
V gene: TRBV20-1
CDR3 DNA: TGCAGTGCTAGCCATAACAGGAATGAGCAGTTCTTC
CDR3 protein: CSASHNRNEQFF

clone size: many
J gene: TRBJ2-7
D gene: -
V gene: TRBV5-1
CDR3 DNA: TGCGCCAGCAGCTTCCAGCGGGCTTCCTACGAGCAGTACTTC
CDR3 protein: CASSFQRASYEQYF

clone size: -
J gene: TRBJ1-1
D gene: -
V gene: TRBV11-1
CDR3 DNA: TGTGCCAGCAGCTTACTACAGGGCACGAACACTGAAGCTTTCTTT
CDR3 protein: CASSLLQGTNTEAFF

clone size: few
J gene: TRBJ1-3
D gene: -
V gene: TRBV7-8
CDR3 DNA: TGTGCCAGCAGCTTAGTGGCGATCGGACAATCTGGAAACACCATATATTTT
CDR3 protein: CASSLVAIGQSGNTIYF

clone size: -
J gene: TRBJ2-1
D gene: -
V gene: TRBV11-2
CDR3 DNA: TGTGCCAGCAGCCCCCGGACCGTCTACAATGAGCAGTTCTTC
CDR3 protein: CASSPRTVYNEQFF

clone size: -
J gene: TRBJ2-7
D gene: -
V gene: TRBV20-1
CDR3 DNA: TGCAGTGCTAGAGATCGGGCACCCAGCTCCTACGAGCAGTACTTC
CDR3 protein: CSARDRAPSSYEQYF

clone size: many
J gene: TRBJ2-7
D gene: TRBD2
V gene: TRBV7-8
CDR3 DNA: TGTGCCAGCAGCCCCGATAGGCTAGCGGGCTACGAGCAGTACTTC
CDR3 protein: CASSPDRLAGYEQYF

clone size: many
J gene: TRBJ1-2
D gene: -
V gene: TRBV6-4
CDR3 DNA: TGTGCCAGCACGACCGACAGGCCCTTTGGCTACACCTTC
CDR3 protein: CASTTDRPFGYTF

clone size: few
J gene: TRBJ1-6
D gene: -
V gene: TRBV30
CDR3 DNA: TGTGCCGGAAAAATCGGGGGCGAGGGTTCACCCCTCCACTTT
CDR3 protein: CAGKIGGEGSPLHF

clone size: -
J gene: TRBJ1-2
D gene: -
V gene: TRBV12-3/TRBV12-4
CDR3 DNA: TGTGCCAGCAGTTATCGGCTGGACGGAGTCAATGGCTACACCTTC
CDR3 protein: CASSYRLDGVNGYTF

clone size: many
J gene: TRBJ1-6
D gene: -
V gene: TRBV12-3/TRBV12-4
CDR3 DNA: TGTGCCAGCAGACGAGGGGAATCACCCCTCCACTTT
CDR3 protein: CASRRGESPLHF

clone size: many
J gene: TRBJ2-5
D gene: TRBD2
V gene: TRBV20-1
CDR3 DNA: TGCAGTGCTAGAGGCGCGTTAGCGGGTCTCCAAGAGACCCAGTACTTC
CDR3 protein: CSARGALAGLQETQYF

clone size: few
J gene: TRBJ2-2
D gene: TRBD1
V gene: TRBV12-3/TRBV12-4
CDR3 DNA: TGTGCCAGCTCCGGGACAGGGTGGTGGACCGGGGAGCTGTTTTTT
CDR3 protein: CASSGTGWWTGELFF

clone size: many
J gene: TRBJ2-4
D gene: -
V gene: TRBV14
CDR3 DNA: TGTGCCAGCAGCCCAATTACGGGAGTGGTCAAAAACATTCAGTACTTC
CDR3 protein: CASSPITGVVKNIQYF

clone size: few
J gene: TRBJ2-6
D gene: TRBD2
V gene: TRBV27
CDR3 DNA: TGTGCCGGTGCCGGGGGGGGCTCTGGGGCCAACGTCCTGACTTTC
CDR3 protein: CAGAGGGSGANVLTF

clone size: many
J gene: TRBJ2-7
D gene: -
V gene: TRBV7-8
CDR3 DNA: TGTGCCAGCAGCTTAAGTCGCTACGAGCAGTACTTC
CDR3 protein: CASSLSRYEQYF

clone size: many
J gene: TRBJ2-7
D gene: -
V gene: TRBV5-1
CDR3 DNA: TGCGCCAGCAGCTTGGGGCGGGGCCCTACAGGGTACGAGCAGTACTTC
CDR3 protein: CASSLGRGPTGYEQYF

clone size: many
J gene: TRBJ2-6
D gene: -
V gene: TRBV24-1
CDR3 DNA: TGTGCCACCAGTGACAAATTGCCGGGACCCAGCTCTGGGGCCAACGTCCTGACTTTC
CDR3 protein: CATSDKLPGPSSGANVLTF

clone size: -
J gene: TRBJ2-7
D gene: TRBD2
V gene: TRBV12-3/TRBV12-4
CDR3 DNA: TGTGCCAGCAGTTTTAGCGGGGCCTACTACGAGCAGTACTTC
CDR3 protein: CASSFSGAYYEQYF

clone size: many
J gene: TRBJ1-2
D gene: -
V gene: TRBV11-1
CDR3 DNA: TGTGCCAGCAGCCCAAAGGGGACAAGGGATCCCATTAACTATGGCTACACCTTC
CDR3 protein: CASSPKGTRDPINYGYTF

clone size: many
J gene: TRBJ1-2
D gene: -
V gene: TRBV6-4
CDR3 DNA: TGTGCCAGCAGTGACTCGGCTGGGTTC
CDR3 protein: CASSDSAGF

clone size: many
J gene: TRBJ1-5
D gene: -
V gene: TRBV28
CDR3 DNA: TGTGCCAGCAGCCGCAGAGGTCAGCATCAGCCCCAGCATTTT
CDR3 protein: CASSRRGQHQPQHF

clone size: -
J gene: TRBJ2-5
D gene: TRBD2
V gene: TRBV12-3/TRBV12-4
CDR3 DNA: TGTGCCAGCAGATCAGCGGGGGACGGGGGGGGAGAGACCCAGTACTTC
CDR3 protein: CASRSAGDGGGETQYF

clone size: -
J gene: TRBJ1-1
D gene: -
V gene: TRBV4-1
CDR3 DNA: TGCGCCAGCAGCCAACCCCGGGACTCGGGGTGGAACACTGAAGCTTTCTTT
CDR3 protein: CASSQPRDSGWNTEAFF

clone size: many
J gene: TRBJ2-7
D gene: -
V gene: TRBV13
CDR3 DNA: TGTGCCAGCAGCTTAGGGGTCTACGAGCAGTACTTC
CDR3 protein: CASSLGVYEQYF

clone size: many
J gene: TRBJ1-5
D gene: -
V gene: TRBV30
CDR3 DNA: TGTGCCTGGGAGTCAGGGCTAAATCAGCCCCAGCATTTT
CDR3 protein: CAWESGLNQPQHF

clone size: many
J gene: TRBJ1-5
D gene: -
V gene: TRBV28
CDR3 DNA: TGTGCCAGCAGTTTTAGGGATCAGCCCCAGCATTTT
CDR3 protein: CASSFRDQPQHF

clone size: few
J gene: TRBJ1-1
D gene: -
V gene: TRBV11-3
CDR3 DNA: TGTGCCAGCAGCTCGTTGTTTACAGGTGAAGCTTTCTTT
CDR3 protein: CASSSLFTGEAFF